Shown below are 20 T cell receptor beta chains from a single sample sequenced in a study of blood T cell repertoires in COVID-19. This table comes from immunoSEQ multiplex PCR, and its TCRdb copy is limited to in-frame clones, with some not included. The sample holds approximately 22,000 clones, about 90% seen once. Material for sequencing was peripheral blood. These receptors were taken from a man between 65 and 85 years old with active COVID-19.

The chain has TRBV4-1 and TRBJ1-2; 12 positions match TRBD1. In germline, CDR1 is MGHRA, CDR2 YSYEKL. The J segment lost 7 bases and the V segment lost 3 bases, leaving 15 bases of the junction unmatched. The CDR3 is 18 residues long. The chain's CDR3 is CASSHKGQGAKWSGGYTF. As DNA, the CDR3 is TGCGCCAGCAGCCACAAGGGACAGGGGGCGAAATGGTCAGGTGGCTACACCTTC.

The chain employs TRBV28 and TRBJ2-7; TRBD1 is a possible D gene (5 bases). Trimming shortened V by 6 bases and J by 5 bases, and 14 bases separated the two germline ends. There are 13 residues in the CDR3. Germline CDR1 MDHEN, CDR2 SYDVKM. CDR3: CASRRDRLHEQYF. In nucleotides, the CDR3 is TGTGCCAGCAGAAGAGACAGACTTCACGAGCAGTACTTC.

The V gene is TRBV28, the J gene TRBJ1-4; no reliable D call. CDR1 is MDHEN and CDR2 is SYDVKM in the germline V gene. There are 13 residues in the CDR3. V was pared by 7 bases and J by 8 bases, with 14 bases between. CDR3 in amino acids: CASTTQGREKLFF. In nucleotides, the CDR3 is TGTGCCAGCACCACCCAAGGGAGGGAAAAACTGTTTTTT.

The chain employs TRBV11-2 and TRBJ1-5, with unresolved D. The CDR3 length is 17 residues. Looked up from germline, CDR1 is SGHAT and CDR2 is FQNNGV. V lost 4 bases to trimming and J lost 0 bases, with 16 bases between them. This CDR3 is CASSSEVGRYSNQPQHF. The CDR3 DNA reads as TGTGCCAGCAGCTCAGAGGTGGGCAGATATAGCAATCAGCCCCAGCATTTT.

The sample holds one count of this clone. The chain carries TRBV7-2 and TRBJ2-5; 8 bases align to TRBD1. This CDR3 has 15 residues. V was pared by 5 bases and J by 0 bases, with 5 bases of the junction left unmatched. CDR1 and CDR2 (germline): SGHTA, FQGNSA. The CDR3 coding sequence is TGTGCCAGCAGCCCAGGGGGCGGGTACCAAGAGACCCAGTACTTC. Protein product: CASSPGGGYQETQYF.

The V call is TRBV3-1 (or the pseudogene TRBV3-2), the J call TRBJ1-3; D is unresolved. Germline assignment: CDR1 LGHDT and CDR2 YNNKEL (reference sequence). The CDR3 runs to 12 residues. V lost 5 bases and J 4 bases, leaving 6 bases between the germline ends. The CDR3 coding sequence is TGTGCCAGCAGCTTCCAGGGAAACACCATATATTTT. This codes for CASSFQGNTIYF.

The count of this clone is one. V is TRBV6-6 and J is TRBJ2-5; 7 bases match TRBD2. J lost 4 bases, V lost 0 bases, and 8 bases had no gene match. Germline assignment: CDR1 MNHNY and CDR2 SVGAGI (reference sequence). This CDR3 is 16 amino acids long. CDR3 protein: CASSYSLGGSRETQYF. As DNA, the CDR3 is TGTGCCAGCAGTTACTCTTTGGGCGGGAGTAGAGAGACCCAGTACTTC.

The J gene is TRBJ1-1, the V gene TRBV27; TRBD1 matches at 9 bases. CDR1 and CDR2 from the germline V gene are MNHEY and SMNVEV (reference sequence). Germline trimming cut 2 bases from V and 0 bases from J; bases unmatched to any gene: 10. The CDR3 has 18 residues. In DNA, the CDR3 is TGTGCCAGCAGTTTACGTCCTACAGGGGGCGGGATGAACACTGAAGCTTTCTTT. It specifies CASSLRPTGGGMNTEAFF.

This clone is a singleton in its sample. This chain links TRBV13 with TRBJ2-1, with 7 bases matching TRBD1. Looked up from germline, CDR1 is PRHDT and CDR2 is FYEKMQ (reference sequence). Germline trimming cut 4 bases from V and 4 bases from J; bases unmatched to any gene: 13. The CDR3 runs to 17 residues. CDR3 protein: CASSSALQGKIYNEQFF. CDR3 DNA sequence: TGTGCCAGCAGCTCTGCATTACAGGGGAAGATTTACAATGAGCAGTTCTTC. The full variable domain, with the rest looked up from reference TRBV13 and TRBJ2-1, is AAGVIQSPRHLIKEKRETATLKCYPIPRHDTVYWYQQGPGQDPQFLISFYEKMQSDKGSIPDRFSAQQFSDYHSELNMSSLELGDSALYFCASSSALQGKIYNEQFFGPGTRLTVL.

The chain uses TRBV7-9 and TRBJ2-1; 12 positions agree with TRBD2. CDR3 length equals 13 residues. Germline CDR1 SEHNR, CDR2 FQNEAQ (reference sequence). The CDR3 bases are TGTGCGATCGGACTAGCGGGGTTCAATGAGCAGTTCTTC. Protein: CAIGLAGFNEQFF.

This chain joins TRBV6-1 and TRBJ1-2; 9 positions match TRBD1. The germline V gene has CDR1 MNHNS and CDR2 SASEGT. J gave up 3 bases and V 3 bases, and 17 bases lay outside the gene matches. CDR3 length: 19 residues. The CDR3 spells CASSDGGSGTGMGDYGYTF. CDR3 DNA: TGTGCCAGCAGTGATGGGGGCTCCGGGACAGGGATGGGAGACTATGGCTACACCTTC.

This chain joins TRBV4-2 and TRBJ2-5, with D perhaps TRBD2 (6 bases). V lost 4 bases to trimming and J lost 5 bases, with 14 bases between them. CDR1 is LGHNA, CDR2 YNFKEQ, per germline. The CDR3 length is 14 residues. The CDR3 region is CASSPRGSRETQYF. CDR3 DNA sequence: TGTGCCAGCAGCCCCCGGGGGAGTAGGGAGACCCAGTACTTC.

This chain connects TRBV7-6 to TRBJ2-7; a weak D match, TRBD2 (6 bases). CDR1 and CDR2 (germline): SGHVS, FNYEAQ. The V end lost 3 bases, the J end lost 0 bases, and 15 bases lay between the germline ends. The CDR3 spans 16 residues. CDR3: CASSFWLSSGSYEQYF. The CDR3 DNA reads TGTGCCAGCAGCTTCTGGTTGAGTAGCGGCTCCTACGAGCAGTACTTC.

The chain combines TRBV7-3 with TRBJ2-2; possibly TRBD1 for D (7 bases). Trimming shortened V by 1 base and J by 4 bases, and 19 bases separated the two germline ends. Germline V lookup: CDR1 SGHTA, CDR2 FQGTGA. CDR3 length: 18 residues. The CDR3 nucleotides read TGTGCCAGCAGCTTAAATGGAGGGGCAGGGGGAGCCACCGGGGAGCTGTTTTTT. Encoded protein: CASSLNGGAGGATGELFF.

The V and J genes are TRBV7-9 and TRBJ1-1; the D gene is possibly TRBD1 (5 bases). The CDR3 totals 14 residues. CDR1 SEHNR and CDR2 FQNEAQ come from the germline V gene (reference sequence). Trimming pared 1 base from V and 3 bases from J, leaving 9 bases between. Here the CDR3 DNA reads TGTGCCAGCAGCTTAGGTCAGGGTCACACTGAAGCTTTCTTT. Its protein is CASSLGQGHTEAFF. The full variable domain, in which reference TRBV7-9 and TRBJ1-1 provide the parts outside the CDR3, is DTGVSQNPRHKITKRGQNVTFRCDPISEHNRLYWYRQTLGQGPEFLTYFQNEAQLEKSRLLSDRFSAERPKGSFSTLEIQRTEQGDSAMYLCASSLGQGHTEAFFGQGTRLTVV.

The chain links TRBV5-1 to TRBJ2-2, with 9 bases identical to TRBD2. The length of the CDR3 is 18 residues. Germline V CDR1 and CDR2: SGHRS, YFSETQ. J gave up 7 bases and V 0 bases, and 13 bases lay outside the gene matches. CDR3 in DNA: TGCGCCAGCAGCTTGGCCCACGCGGGGGGGCCTTCGGGCGGGGAGCTGTTTTTT. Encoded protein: CASSLAHAGGPSGGELFF.

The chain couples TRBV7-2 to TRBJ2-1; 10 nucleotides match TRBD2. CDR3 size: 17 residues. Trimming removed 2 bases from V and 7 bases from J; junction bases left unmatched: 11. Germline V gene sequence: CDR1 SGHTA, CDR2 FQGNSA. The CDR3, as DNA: TGTGCCAGCAGCTTAATGGCTAGCGGGAGTATCGGGAATGAGCAGTTCTTC. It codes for CASSLMASGSIGNEQFF.

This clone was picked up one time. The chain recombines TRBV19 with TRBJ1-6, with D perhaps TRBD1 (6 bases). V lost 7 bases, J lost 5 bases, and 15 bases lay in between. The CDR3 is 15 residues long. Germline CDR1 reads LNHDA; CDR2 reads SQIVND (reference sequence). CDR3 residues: CASTGDGGHNSPLHF. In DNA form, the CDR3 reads TGTGCCAGTACCGGGGATGGGGGCCATAATTCACCCCTCCACTTT. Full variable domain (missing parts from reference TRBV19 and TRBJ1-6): DGGITQSPKYLFRKEGQNVTLSCEQNLNHDAMYWYRQDPGQGLRLIYYSQIVNDFQKGDIAEGYSVSREKKESFPLTVTSAQKNPTAFYLCASTGDGGHNSPLHFGNGTRLTVT.

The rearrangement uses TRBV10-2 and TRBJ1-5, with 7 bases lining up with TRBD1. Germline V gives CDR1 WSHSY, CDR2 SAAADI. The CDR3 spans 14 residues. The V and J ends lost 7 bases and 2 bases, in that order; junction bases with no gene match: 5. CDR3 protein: CASNDRAGNQPQHF. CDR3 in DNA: TGCGCCAGCAATGACAGGGCAGGCAATCAGCCCCAGCATTTT.

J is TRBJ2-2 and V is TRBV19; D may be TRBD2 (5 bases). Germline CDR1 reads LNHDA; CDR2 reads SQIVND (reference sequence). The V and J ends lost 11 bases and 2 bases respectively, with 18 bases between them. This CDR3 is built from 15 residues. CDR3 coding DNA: TGTGCCTCGCGAGATAGGACTGCAAACACCGGGGAGCTGTTTTTT. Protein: CASRDRTANTGELFF.